This T cell receptor (beta chain) was found in a study of vaccination effects on CD4 cells after COVID-19. Study-level points and caveats: The study found marked clonal contraction of infection- and vaccine-induced clones late after vaccination.

CD4+ T cells specific for antigen were expanded with viral peptide pools by the ViraFEST assay before sequencing. Once cultured for roughly nine days, the cells underwent separation to obtain CD4+ T cells. Two doses of BNT162b2 or mRNA-1273 vaccine were administered to participants. All vaccine recipients tested negative for nucleocapsid antibodies and had never contracted SARS-CoV-2 infection. Each culture well received roughly 1.8 million PBMC. These cells were then cultured in IMDM with about 9.1 IU/ml IL-2 and roughly 10 ug/ml peptides. On day 3 and again on day 7, half the medium was replaced with IL-2 medium. This CDR3 spans 12 amino acids. The V gene lost 6 bases and the J gene lost 5 bases, with 10 bases spanning the gap. A word on this clone: Antigen unknown. This specimen includes other DNA sequences encoding the same CDR3.

Sequencing used immunoSEQ multiplex PCR; TCRdb keeps in-frame clones, though not all of them. Among some 40,000 clones listed, approximately 82% were seen once. This chain joins TRBV12-3 or TRBV12-4 and TRBJ1-1; no clear D gene. The origin of this receptor is a human donor who received a COVID-19 vaccine. Some clones in this sample may be carry-over from other donors' samples. The starting material was CD4+ T cells from PBMCs cultured with HCoV-NL63 spike peptides, obtained after COVID-19 vaccination. CDR3 sequence reads: CASRPGGTEAFF. CDR3 in DNA: TGTGCCAGCAGGCCAGGAGGGACTGAAGCTTTCTTT.